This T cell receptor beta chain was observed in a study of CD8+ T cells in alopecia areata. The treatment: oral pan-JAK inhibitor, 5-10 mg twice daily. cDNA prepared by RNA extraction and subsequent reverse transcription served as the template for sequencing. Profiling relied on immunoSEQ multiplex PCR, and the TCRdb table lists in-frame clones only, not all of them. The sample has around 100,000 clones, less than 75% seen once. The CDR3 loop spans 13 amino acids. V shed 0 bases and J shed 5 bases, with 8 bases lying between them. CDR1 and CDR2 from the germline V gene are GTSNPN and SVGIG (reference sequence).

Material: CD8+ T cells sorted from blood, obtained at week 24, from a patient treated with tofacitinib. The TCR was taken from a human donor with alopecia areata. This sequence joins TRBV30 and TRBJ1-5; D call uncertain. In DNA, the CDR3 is TGTGCCTGGAGTGTTTTCGGGGATCAGCCCCAGCATTTT. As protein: CAWSVFGDQPQHF.